The 7 T cell receptor beta chains presented below share a single source sample, sequenced in a study of blood T cell repertoires in COVID-19. The assay was immunoSEQ multiplex PCR, and TCRdb's table has in-frame clones only and misses some. The table has roughly 40,000 clones, approximately 79% seen once. The specimen sequenced was peripheral blood. The receptors here all came from a woman older than 75 with acute or convalescent COVID-19.

This sequence joins TRBV5-1 and TRBJ2-3, with 8 bases lining up with TRBD2. Germline lookup yields CDR1 SGHRS and CDR2 YFSETQ. The CDR3 is 17 residues long. The junction had 10 bases not matched to a gene; V was cut back by 2 bases and J by 2 bases. CDR3 DNA sequence: TGCGCCAGCAGCTTCGGCCCCTTAGCGGGGTCCACAGATACGCAGTATTTT. Translation: CASSFGPLAGSTDTQYF.

The chain recombines TRBV4-3 with TRBJ2-7; TRBD1 might be the D (6 bases). The CDR3 sequence is 14 residues long. V was clipped by 3 bases and J by 0 bases, with 9 bases between them. Germline CDR1 reads LGHNA; CDR2 reads YSLEER. The CDR3 DNA reads as TGCGCCAGCAGCCAGAGGACAGCCTCCTACGAGCAGTACTTC. This codes for CASSQRTASYEQYF.

The chain has TRBV2 and TRBJ2-1, with 13 nucleotides matching TRBD2. The V gene end was trimmed by 6 bases and the J gene end by 4 bases; junction bases not matched to a gene: 3. This CDR3 spans 15 amino acids. CDR1 SNHLY and CDR2 FYNNEI come from the germline V gene. The CDR3 sequence is CASRETSGRYNEQFF. The CDR3 DNA sequence: TGTGCCAGCAGGGAGACTAGCGGGAGGTACAATGAGCAGTTCTTC.

V is TRBV7-2 and J is TRBJ1-5; possible D gene TRBD1, 5 bases. This CDR3 has 15 residues. Germline CDR1 SGHTA, CDR2 FQGNSA. V was pared by 4 bases and J by 4 bases, with 14 bases between. This CDR3 reads CASSSQGTLNQPQHF. CDR3 nucleotides: TGTGCCAGCAGCTCCCAGGGTACCCTAAATCAGCCCCAGCATTTT.

The rearrangement joins TRBV6-1 to TRBJ2-5; D unresolved. CDR1 and CDR2 (germline): MNHNS, SASEGT. This CDR3 contains 12 residues. Trimming stripped 2 bases from V and 7 bases from J, with 8 bases between. The CDR3 here is CASSEISRTQYF. Written as DNA, the CDR3 is TGTGCCAGCAGTGAAATTAGCCGGACCCAGTACTTC.

The chain is built from TRBV7-9 and TRBJ1-1; no clear D gene. Germline CDR1 and CDR2: SEHNR and FQNEAQ (reference sequence). The V and J ends lost 2 bases and 1 base respectively, with 11 bases between them. CDR3 size: 15 residues. The CDR3 nucleotides are TGTGCCAGCAGCTTACTTCGAGGAAAGAACACTGAAGCTTTCTTT. Its protein is CASSLLRGKNTEAFF.

The chain links TRBV4-3 to TRBJ1-1, with a tentative D call TRBD1 (5 bases). The V gene's germline CDR1 is LGHNA and CDR2 YSLEER. The germline V and J ends were trimmed by 1 base and 3 bases, with 12 bases remaining between them. This CDR3 comprises 15 residues. CDR3 DNA: TGCGCCAGCAGCCAAGCATCAGGGTTAGACACTGAAGCTTTCTTT. Translated: CASSQASGLDTEAFF.